The clone carrying this TCR beta chain was counted many times. As yet, its antigen is unknown. The data were obtained in a study of cytomegalovirus exposure and HLA in healthy donors. Study as a whole: An early data release held around 80 million unique TCRs from HLA-typed donors.

This cohort consisted of healthy bone marrow donors. Findings and caveats of the study: Earlier results showed most TCR beta V segments being productive about 90% or about 30% of the time. CMV serostatus stood as the only immune exposure information on hand.

In the PCR, 60 Vbeta and 13 Jbeta primers were used. Using immunoSEQ multiplex PCR, the repertoire was profiled, and TCRdb retains in-frame clones only, with some absent. The table has approximately 110,000 clones, 15% to 17% seen once. Germline V CDR1 and CDR2: MDHEN, SYDVKM. Germline trimming cut 5 bases from V and 0 bases from J; bases unmatched to any gene: 4. The CDR3 totals 16 residues. Sequenced material: PBMCs. This TCR was recovered from a woman aged 18-29 years in good health and CMV-seronegative. The chain has TRBV28 and TRBJ2-6; 7 nucleotides agree with TRBD1. As DNA, the CDR3 is TGTGCCAGCAGTCCCGGGACAGTCTCTGGGGCCAACGTCCTGACTTTC. Protein sequence: CASSPGTVSGANVLTF.